The 2 T cell receptor beta chains reported below all come from one sample, sequenced in a study of cytomegalovirus exposure and HLA in healthy donors. PCR primers comprised 60 Vbeta and 13 Jbeta primers. Produced via immunoSEQ multiplex PCR; TCRdb's table is partial and in-frame only. The sample lists 80,000 to 95,000 clones, around 70% occurring once. The sample comprised PBMCs. These receptor sequences come from a woman aged 45-59 years in good health and CMV-seropositive.

The chain employs TRBV7-9 and TRBJ1-4; 7 bases match TRBD1. Germline V lookup: CDR1 SEHNR, CDR2 FQNEAQ (reference sequence). This CDR3 contains 14 residues. Trimming removed 2 bases from V and 6 bases from J; junction bases left unmatched: 3. The CDR3 protein is CASSLTGVHEKLFF. The CDR3 coding sequence is TGTGCCAGCAGCTTAACAGGGGTTCATGAAAAACTGTTTTTT.

The chain couples TRBV13 to TRBJ2-2, with D possibly matching TRBD2 (5 bases). Per germline, CDR1 PRHDT and CDR2 FYEKMQ (reference sequence). The CDR3 runs to 14 residues. The V and J ends lost 5 bases and 6 bases respectively, with 13 bases between them. CDR3 in DNA: TGTGCCAGCAGCACCCGACTAATCCCCGGGGAGCTGTTTTTT. Residues: CASSTRLIPGELFF.